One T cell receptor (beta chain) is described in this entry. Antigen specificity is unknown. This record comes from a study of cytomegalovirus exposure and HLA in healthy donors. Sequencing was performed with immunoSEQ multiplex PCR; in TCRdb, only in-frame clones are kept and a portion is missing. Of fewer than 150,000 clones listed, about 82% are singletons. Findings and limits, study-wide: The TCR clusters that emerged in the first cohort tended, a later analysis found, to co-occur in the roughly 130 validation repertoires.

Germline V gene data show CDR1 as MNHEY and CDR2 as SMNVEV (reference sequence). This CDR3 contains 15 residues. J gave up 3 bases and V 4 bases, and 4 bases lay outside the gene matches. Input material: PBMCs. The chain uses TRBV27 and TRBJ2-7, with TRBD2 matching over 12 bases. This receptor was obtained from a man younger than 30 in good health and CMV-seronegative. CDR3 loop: CASSSASGRDYEQYF. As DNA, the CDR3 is TGTGCCAGCAGTTCGGCTAGCGGGAGGGACTACGAGCAGTACTTC.